The 26 T cell receptor beta chains below all came from one sample that was sequenced in a study of T cells in Graves' hyperthyroidism and ophthalmopathy. Researchers amplified the TCR beta CDR3 regions from RNA transcripts. RT-PCR in the first round (using the HTBI primer set) targeted the TCR CDR3. TCRdb recomputed calls from the multiplex PCR reads with MiXCR, one row per CDR3 protein. The sample includes a few hundred thousand distinct CDR3 sequences, roughly 15% of them seen just once. The sample consisted of blood. Receptor source: a woman in her 30s with Graves' ophthalmopathy.

In this sample, this clonotype turned up many times. CDR3 region: CSATGLEGYTF. CDR3 coding DNA: TGCAGTGCTACCGGTCTGGAGGGCTACACCTTC. The gene calls are TRBV20-1 and TRBJ1-2, with no clear D. This CDR3 is 11 amino acids long. CDR1 DFQATT and CDR2 SNEGSKA come from the germline V gene (reference sequence). V lost 4 bases and J 8 bases, leaving 11 bases between the germline ends.

In its sample, this clonotype was seen many times. The chain combines TRBV20-1 with TRBJ2-3; a possible D gene is TRBD2 (5 bases). Trimming took 6 bases from V and 2 from J, leaving 15 bases between them. Germline V gene lookup returns CDR1 DFQATT and CDR2 SNEGSKA (reference sequence). CDR3 length equals 14 residues. The CDR3: CSASRGLSTDTQYF. The CDR3 bases are TGCAGTGCCAGCCGAGGACTCTCCACAGATACGCAGTATTTT.

In this sample, this clonotype turned up a few times. V gene TRBV9 combines with J gene TRBJ1-6; no reliable D call. The CDR3 is made up of 15 amino acids. The germline V gene has CDR1 SGDLS and CDR2 YYNGEE. Trimming removed 4 bases from V and 4 bases from J, with 12 bases in between. The CDR3 here is CASSLLDGYNSPLHF. CDR3 DNA sequence: TGTGCCAGCAGCCTGTTGGACGGGTATAATTCACCCCTCCACTTT.

This clonotype was observed a few times. The CDR3 DNA follows: TGTGCCAGCAGCTTAGACTATCAGCCCCAGCATTTT. The encoded protein is CASSLDYQPQHF. The rearrangement links TRBV7-9 to TRBJ1-5; D call uncertain. V gave up 1 base and J gave up 5 bases, with 3 bases separating them. CDR3 size: 12 residues. CDR1 and CDR2 from the germline V gene are SEHNR and FQNEAQ (reference sequence).

Regarding this clonotype: Just one base apart from a much larger clone, this may be a read error. The genes are TRBV29-1 and TRBJ1-2, with D unclear. In germline, CDR1 is SQVTM, CDR2 ANQGSEA. The CDR3 sequence is 11 residues long. Here the CDR3 reads CSVDPDYRYTF. The DNA for the CDR3 is TGCAGCGTTGACCCGGACTATCGCTACACCTTC.

This clonotype was recorded many times. The chain links TRBV11-2 to TRBJ2-3; D not resolved. The CDR3 runs to 14 residues. The ends were cut back, 1 base at V and 6 bases at J, with 11 bases in the middle. From germline, CDR1 is SGHAT and CDR2 FQNNGV. The CDR3, as DNA: TGTGCCAGCAGCTTAGTTTGGGGATCGGATACGCAGTATTTT. It is translated as CASSLVWGSDTQYF.

With respect to this clonotype: A read error may be the cause here, since a much bigger clone is one base away. The chain has TRBV28 and TRBJ1-1; no firm D call. The length of the CDR3 is 15 residues. Germline V gene sequence: CDR1 MDHEN, CDR2 SYDVKM. CDR3 coding DNA: TGTGCCGGCAGTTTATGGAGGCCCGCCTTCGGTAGGGCTTTCTTT. This codes for CAGSLWRPAFGRAFF.

This clonotype was observed at least ten times. V gene TRBV29-1 combines with J gene TRBJ2-7; D may be TRBD1 or TRBD2 (6 bases each). Trimming removed 7 bases from V and 2 bases from J, with 27 bases in between. The CDR3 spans 17 residues. Germline CDR1 is SQVTM and CDR2 is ANQGSEA. The CDR3 DNA reads as TGCAGCGCAAGAGGAAGATGGGGGGCCCAGGAAACCTACGAGCAGTACTTC. It translates to CSARGRWGAQETYEQYF.

There are a few counts of this clonotype. The conserved phenylalanine or tryptophan normally closing the CDR3 is absent here, so this likely arose from a read error. The V gene is TRBV30, the J gene TRBJ2-5; D unclear. Trimming shortened V by 2 bases and J by 5 bases, and 6 bases separated the two germline ends. This CDR3 is 11 amino acids long. Germline lookup yields CDR1 GTSNPN and CDR2 SVGIG (reference sequence). CDR3 nucleotides: TGTGCCTGGAGTCATCGGGAGACCCAGTACCTC. This encodes CAWSHRETQYL.

The chain is built from TRBV5-6 and TRBJ2-1, with TRBD2 as a possible D gene (5 bases). V was shortened by 2 bases and J by 6 bases, with 18 bases between the two germline ends. Germline-derived CDR1 and CDR2 are SGHDT and YYEEEE. The CDR3 has 16 amino acids. For the CDR3, the DNA is TGTGCCAGCAGCTTATATTCCGGAGGTTCGGTCAATGAGCAGTTCTTC. This translates into CASSLYSGGSVNEQFF.

This clonotype has a handful of counts. The chain links TRBV4-1 to TRBJ1-1, with D unclear. This CDR3 has 13 residues. Per the germline V gene, CDR1 is MGHRA and CDR2 is YSYEKL. V lost 6 bases and J 3 bases, leaving 11 bases between the germline ends. CDR3: CASSHGPDTEAFF. CDR3 sequence (DNA): TGCGCCAGCAGTCATGGGCCGGACACTGAAGCTTTCTTT.

This clonotype was recorded many times. V and J are TRBV12-3 or TRBV12-4 and TRBJ2-5; D is perhaps TRBD1 (5 bases). Trimming stripped 6 bases from V and 5 bases from J, with 13 bases between. This CDR3 has 13 residues. The CDR3 is CASSQRGTETQYF. CDR3 sequence (DNA): TGTGCCAGCAGCCAAAGGGGTACGGAGACCCAGTACTTC.

The genes are TRBV10-3 and TRBJ2-7; D is possibly TRBD1 (5 bases). The germline V and J ends were trimmed by 8 bases and 2 bases, with 7 bases remaining between them. The germline V gene encodes CDR1 ENHRY and CDR2 SYGVKD. The CDR3 runs to 11 residues. This CDR3 is CAIAQAYEQYF. CDR3 DNA: TGTGCCATCGCACAGGCCTACGAGCAGTACTTC.

This clonotype was seen more than once but under ten times. The chain combines TRBV27 with TRBJ2-1; TRBD2 agrees at 8 bases. This CDR3 spans 14 amino acids. Trimming removed 5 bases from V and 13 bases from J; junction bases left unmatched: 13. Germline V gives CDR1 MNHEY, CDR2 SMNVEV (reference sequence). The CDR3 sequence: CASSASGGGRKQFF. DNA of the CDR3: TGTGCCAGCAGTGCCAGCGGGGGAGGTAGGAAACAGTTCTTC.

In its sample, this clonotype was seen a few times. The rearrangement joins TRBV28 to TRBJ2-7, with a possible D match to TRBD2 (6 bases). Germline CDR1 and CDR2: MDHEN and SYDVKM. V was shortened by 5 bases and J by 0 bases, with 8 bases between the two germline ends. CDR3 length equals 13 residues. This chain's CDR3 is CASSGRPSYEQYF. CDR3 DNA sequence: TGTGCCAGCAGTGGGAGGCCCTCCTACGAGCAGTACTTC.

The rearrangement links TRBV5-5 to TRBJ1-1; no reliable D call. The CDR3 runs to 14 residues. CDR1 is SGHKS and CDR2 is YYEKEE in the germline V gene (reference sequence). Trimming pared 3 bases from V and 1 base from J, leaving 10 bases between. CDR3 sequence (DNA): TGTGCCAGCAGCTCAATCACAGAGAACACTGAAGCTTTCTTT. Its protein product is CASSSITENTEAFF.

This clonotype came up a few times. The chain joins TRBV6-5 to TRBJ2-2; D not certain. V dropped 0 bases and J dropped 4 bases, with 9 bases sitting between them. The CDR3 totals 15 residues. Germline CDR1 reads MNHEY; CDR2 reads SVGAGI. The CDR3 nucleotides read TGTGCCAGCAGTTACTCGGGGAAGTTCACCGGGGAGCTGTTTTTT. Its protein is CASSYSGKFTGELFF.

This clonotype was observed a handful of times. A much larger clone is a single base away; this may be a read error. This rearrangement joins TRBV7-2 to TRBJ1-1; 7 bases are a match to TRBD1. Germline values: CDR1 SGHTA, CDR2 FQGNSA. The CDR3 contains 15 residues. As DNA, the CDR3 is TGTGTCAGCAGCCGTACAGGGGCCATGAACACTGAAGCTTTCTTT. Its translation: CVSSRTGAMNTEAFF.

This clonotype was recorded at least ten times. The J gene is TRBJ1-6, the V gene TRBV6-1; D not resolved. Trimming stripped 5 bases from V and 10 bases from J, with 12 bases between. The CDR3 sequence is 13 residues long. Per the germline V gene, CDR1 is MNHNS and CDR2 is SASEGT. The CDR3 DNA is TGTGCCAGCAGTCCGGTCTCCCAGTCACCCCTCCACTTT. Protein sequence: CASSPVSQSPLHF.

A single count supports this clonotype. This chain uses TRBV12-3 or TRBV12-4 with TRBJ2-1; 8 nucleotides align to TRBD2. The CDR3 totals 17 residues. Trimming removed 0 bases from V and 8 bases from J; junction bases left unmatched: 12. Here the CDR3 DNA reads TGTGCCAGCAGTTTAGCCCGCGGGGGGCTAGCAGGCGATGAGCAGTTCTTC. Translating it yields CASSLARGGLAGDEQFF.

This clonotype came up many times. J is TRBJ1-2 and V is TRBV15, with D unresolved. This CDR3 comprises 13 residues. Germline V gene lookup returns CDR1 LNHNV and CDR2 YYDKDF (reference sequence). With 0 bases removed from V and 8 bases from J, the gap between germline ends came to 10 bases. The chain's CDR3 is CATSRDLGGGYTF. The CDR3 DNA sequence: TGTGCCACCAGCAGAGATCTGGGAGGGGGCTACACCTTC.

This clonotype was observed a handful of times. The chain employs TRBV27 and TRBJ1-2; 8 nucleotides align to TRBD1. Germline trimming cut 6 bases from V and 1 base from J; bases unmatched to any gene: 7. The CDR3 has 15 residues. Germline V gene data show CDR1 as MNHEY and CDR2 as SMNVEV (reference sequence). This chain's CDR3 is CASSFMTGDNYGYTF. CDR3 DNA: TGTGCCAGCAGCTTCATGACAGGGGATAACTATGGCTACACCTTC.

The sample holds many counts of this clonotype. The chain couples TRBV2 to TRBJ2-2; TRBD2 might be the D (7 bases). V was trimmed by 7 bases and J by 6 bases, leaving 15 bases between them. This CDR3 has 14 residues. Germline lookup yields CDR1 SNHLY and CDR2 FYNNEI. CDR3 residues: CASMRGRSSGELFF. In nucleotides, the CDR3 is TGTGCCAGCATGCGGGGGCGCTCATCCGGGGAGCTGTTTTTT.

This chain connects TRBV16 to TRBJ1-2; D not certain. This CDR3 contains 16 residues. The V gene lost 0 bases and the J gene lost 0 bases, with 11 bases spanning the gap. The germline V gene has CDR1 KGHSY and CDR2 FQNENV. The CDR3 coding sequence is TGTGCCAGCAGCCAATCGGCACAGCTATCTAACTATGGCTACACCTTC. It encodes CASSQSAQLSNYGYTF.

About this clonotype itself: A much larger clone lies one base from this, so it may be a read error. The chain is built from TRBV6-1 and TRBJ1-2, with a possible D match to TRBD1 (6 bases). CDR3 length: 13 amino acids. The germline V gene has CDR1 MNHNS and CDR2 SASEGT. DNA for the CDR3: TGTGCCGGCAGTGAAATAACAGGGATTGGCTACACCTTC. Translation: CAGSEITGIGYTF.

This clonotype was observed many times. The V call is TRBV6-5, the J call TRBJ1-5, with a possible D match to TRBD1 (6 bases). Germline V gives CDR1 MNHEY, CDR2 SVGAGI. CDR3 length: 16 residues. V dropped 2 bases and J dropped 3 bases, with 14 bases sitting between them. The CDR3 bases are TGTGCCAGCAGTTACCCCTCGGCAGGGGACAATCAGCCCCAGCATTTT. It specifies CASSYPSAGDNQPQHF.